The rows below give T cell receptor beta chains drawn from one sample of a study of T cell responses to AZD1222 COVID-19 vaccine. Method: immunoSEQ multiplex PCR; TCRdb's copy keeps in-frame clones and lacks some. The data hold about 130,000 clones, with around 85% observed a single time. The source was peripheral blood, collected 28 days after the second AZD1222 dose. These receptors were collected from an adult who received the AZD1222 COVID-19 vaccine. Each CDR3 is given with its conserved first and last residue. The D gene is left open where the match is weak. A clone size is listed for some rows: how often the clone was seen (once, few, many), or a class if it is expanded.

V gene,D gene,J gene,CDR3 length,clone size,CDR3 protein,CDR3 DNA
TRBV10-1,TRBD1,TRBJ2-1,14,-,CASTPGQGDNEQFF,TGCGCCAGCACTCCGGGACAGGGGGACAATGAGCAGTTCTTC
TRBV11-3,-,TRBJ2-1,14,-,CASSLRVSYNEQFF,TGTGCCAGCAGCTTGAGAGTCTCCTACAATGAGCAGTTCTTC
TRBV19,TRBD1,TRBJ1-4,14,-,CASRETGGNEKLFF,TGTGCCAGTAGAGAGACAGGGGGAAATGAAAAACTGTTTTTT
TRBV3-1/TRBV3-2,-,TRBJ1-6,16,-,CASSQAGLGYNSPLHF,TGTGCCAGCAGCCAAGCCGGTTTGGGGTATAATTCACCCCTCCACTTT
TRBV11-3,-,TRBJ2-2,16,-,CASSLRARGGAGELFF,TGTGCCAGCAGCTTAAGGGCGCGAGGAGGCGCCGGGGAGCTGTTTTTT
TRBV4-2,TRBD1,TRBJ2-3,16,-,CASSQVHDRVTDTQYF,TGTGCCAGCAGCCAAGTTCATGACAGGGTCACAGATACGCAGTATTTT
TRBV4-2,-,TRBJ2-6,18,-,CASSQELASRSGANVLTF,TGTGCCAGCAGCCAAGAGCTAGCTTCGCGCTCTGGGGCCAACGTCCTGACTTTC
TRBV10-1,-,TRBJ2-5,13,-,CASSARVQETQYF,TGCGCCAGCAGTGCCAGGGTACAAGAGACCCAGTACTTC
TRBV30,-,TRBJ1-1,13,once,CAWGVRQDSEAFF,TGTGCCTGGGGTGTTAGACAGGACTCTGAAGCTTTCTTT
TRBV6-4,-,TRBJ2-7,14,-,CASSDGTFRDEQYF,TGTGCCAGCAGTGACGGGACTTTCCGTGACGAGCAGTACTTC
TRBV10-1,-,TRBJ1-1,17,few,CASSDVRFGAPQAEAFF,TGCGCCAGCAGTGATGTACGCTTTGGGGCCCCCCAGGCTGAAGCTTTCTTT
TRBV7-9,-,TRBJ1-1,14,few,CASSLHWLNTEAFF,TGTGCCAGCAGCTTACATTGGCTGAACACTGAAGCTTTCTTT
TRBV11-3,TRBD1,TRBJ2-1,19,-,CASSFTTYRDRGRRDEQFF,TGTGCCAGCAGCTTTACGACATACCGGGACAGGGGAAGGAGGGATGAGCAGTTCTTC
TRBV6-2/TRBV6-3,-,TRBJ2-2,14,-,CASSSQGYAGELFF,TGTGCCAGCAGTTCCCAGGGGTATGCCGGGGAGCTGTTTTTT
TRBV10-3,TRBD1,TRBJ2-3,15,-,CAISQGTGGRDTQYF,TGTGCCATCAGTCAGGGGACAGGGGGGCGGGATACGCAGTATTTT
TRBV5-1,-,TRBJ2-1,15,-,CASSLEPGHINEQFF,TGCGCCAGCAGCTTGGAACCGGGACACATCAATGAGCAGTTCTTC
TRBV6-2/TRBV6-3,-,TRBJ1-1,13,-,CASSYNGNTEAFF,TGTGCCAGCAGTTACAACGGGAACACTGAAGCTTTCTTT
TRBV30,-,TRBJ1-5,12,-,CAWGGPGQPQHF,TGTGCCTGGGGGGGGCCGGGTCAGCCCCAGCATTTT
TRBV3-1/TRBV3-2,-,TRBJ2-7,14,few,CASSPSTPSYEQYF,TGTGCCAGCAGCCCCAGCACCCCATCCTACGAGCAGTACTTC
TRBV6-5,-,TRBJ1-3,15,-,CASSPDGSSGNTIYF,TGTGCCAGCAGTCCCGACGGGTCCTCTGGAAACACCATATATTTT
TRBV7-2,TRBD1,TRBJ1-1,12,-,CASSRPPGGAFF,TGTGCCAGCAGCCGACCCCCAGGGGGAGCTTTCTTT
TRBV18,TRBD1,TRBJ2-1,16,-,CASSPYTGVGVDEQFF,TGTGCCAGCTCACCGTATACAGGGGTAGGAGTGGATGAGCAGTTCTTC
TRBV6-5,-,TRBJ1-2,13,-,CASSYGVPPGYTF,TGTGCCAGCAGTTACGGAGTCCCCCCGGGCTACACCTTC
TRBV4-3,-,TRBJ2-7,14,-,CASSQQREDYEQYF,TGCGCCAGCAGCCAACAACGGGAAGACTACGAGCAGTACTTC
TRBV5-1,-,TRBJ1-4,15,-,CASSPGEGSGEKLFF,TGCGCCAGCAGCCCCGGGGAGGGTTCGGGTGAAAAACTGTTTTTT
TRBV7-8,-,TRBJ2-6,15,-,CASSLSSAGANVLTF,TGTGCCAGCAGCTTATCCAGTGCTGGGGCCAACGTCCTGACTTTC
TRBV16,TRBD1,TRBJ1-5,15,-,CASSPRGLGNQPQHF,TGTGCCAGCAGCCCGAGGGGGCTAGGCAATCAGCCCCAGCATTTT
TRBV5-1,-,TRBJ2-6,16,-,CASRVDRPGGANVLTF,TGCGCCAGCAGAGTAGACAGGCCGGGTGGGGCCAACGTCCTGACTTTC
TRBV11-2,-,TRBJ1-4,16,once,CASSLVGATTNEKLFF,TGTGCCAGCAGCTTAGTGGGGGCCACAACTAATGAAAAACTGTTTTTT
TRBV6-2/TRBV6-3,-,TRBJ1-5,14,-,CASTHSSTGQPQHF,TGTGCCAGCACTCACTCCTCGACGGGTCAGCCCCAGCATTTT
TRBV27,-,TRBJ2-7,14,-,CASRGTRYSYEQYF,TGTGCCAGCAGGGGGACTCGATACTCCTACGAGCAGTACTTC
TRBV10-3,-,TRBJ1-5,14,many,CAISDAGSIYPQHF,TGTGCCATCAGTGATGCAGGGTCAATCTATCCCCAGCATTTT
TRBV5-1,-,TRBJ2-3,16,-,CASSFGEGFPADTQYF,-
TRBV4-1,TRBD2,TRBJ2-2,18,-,CASSPVGGLAGPTGELFF,TGCGCCAGCAGCCCAGTCGGAGGATTAGCGGGGCCCACCGGGGAGCTGTTTTTT
TRBV7-9,TRBD1,TRBJ2-7,15,few,CASSIVQGVPYEQYF,TGTGCCAGCAGCATAGTACAGGGGGTACCCTACGAGCAGTACTTC
TRBV30,-,TRBJ1-1,14,-,CAWSDVGLNTEAFF,TGTGCCTGGAGTGACGTCGGGTTAAACACTGAAGCTTTCTTT
TRBV10-3,TRBD1,TRBJ2-2,17,-,CAISESATGSRLGELFF,TGTGCCATCAGTGAGTCGGCGACAGGGTCGCGCCTGGGGGAGCTGTTTTTT
TRBV5-1,-,TRBJ1-1,15,-,CASSLAGGMNTEAFF,TGCGCCAGCAGCTTGGCCGGGGGCATGAACACTGAAGCTTTCTTT
TRBV18,TRBD1,TRBJ2-5,13,-,CASGTENQETQYF,TGTGCCAGCGGGACAGAAAATCAAGAGACCCAGTACTTC
TRBV18,-,TRBJ2-7,14,-,CASSPLQGPYEQYF,TGTGCCAGCTCACCACTCCAGGGGCCCTACGAGCAGTACTTC
TRBV6-5,TRBD1,TRBJ1-2,14,-,CASTSDREGYGYTF,TGTGCCAGCACCTCTGACAGGGAGGGCTATGGCTACACCTTC
TRBV7-3,TRBD2,TRBJ2-7,15,-,CASSLRLAGPYEQYF,TGTGCCAGCAGCTTAAGACTAGCGGGACCCTACGAGCAGTACTTC
TRBV30,-,TRBJ2-1,11,-,CAWRGEYEQFF,TGTGCCTGGAGAGGGGAATATGAGCAGTTCTTC
TRBV10-3,-,TRBJ1-5,15,-,CAISEFRGLDQPQHF,TGTGCCATCAGTGAGTTTCGGGGATTGGATCAGCCCCAGCATTTT
TRBV7-9,-,TRBJ1-4,15,few,CASSLDVGDNEKLFF,TGTGCCAGCAGCTTAGATGTCGGGGATAATGAAAAACTGTTTTTT
TRBV29-1,-,TRBJ1-3,12,-,CSVGRSGNTIYF,TGCAGCGTTGGACGCTCTGGAAACACCATATATTTT
TRBV5-6,-,TRBJ1-1,11,-,CASSSPAVAFF,TGTGCCAGCAGCTCCCCCGCAGTAGCTTTCTTT
TRBV5-1,-,TRBJ2-2,14,-,CASSLQANTGELFF,TGCGCCAGCAGCTTGCAAGCGAACACCGGGGAGCTGTTTTTT
TRBV7-2,TRBD2,TRBJ2-2,16,-,CASSLRGLAEVGELFF,TGTGCCAGCAGCTTAAGGGGACTAGCAGAGGTCGGGGAGCTGTTTTTT
TRBV6-5,-,TRBJ1-6,14,-,CASSLRVSNSPLHF,TGTGCCAGCAGCCTCAGGGTGTCGAATTCACCCCTCCACTTT
TRBV11-2,TRBD1,TRBJ1-2,15,-,CASSSGQGRGYGYTF,TGTGCCAGCAGCTCTGGACAGGGAAGGGGCTATGGCTACACCTTC
TRBV9,TRBD1,TRBJ1-2,15,-,CASSVEEGAIYGYTF,TGTGCCAGCAGCGTAGAGGAGGGGGCGATCTATGGCTACACCTTC
TRBV11-2,-,TRBJ2-1,16,-,CASSLVGPLNADEQFF,TGTGCCAGCAGCTTAGTGGGACCCCTTAATGCAGATGAGCAGTTCTTC
TRBV24-1,TRBD2,TRBJ2-1,16,-,CATRNSGGGSYNEQFF,TGTGCCACCAGGAATAGCGGGGGGGGCTCCTACAATGAGCAGTTCTTC
TRBV5-1,TRBD2,TRBJ2-3,15,-,CASSLGAGGTDTQYF,TGCGCCAGCAGCTTGGGAGCGGGGGGCACAGATACGCAGTATTTT
TRBV7-2,TRBD2,TRBJ2-7,13,-,CASSPSGGYEQYF,TGTGCCAGCAGCCCTAGCGGGGGGTACGAGCAGTACTTC